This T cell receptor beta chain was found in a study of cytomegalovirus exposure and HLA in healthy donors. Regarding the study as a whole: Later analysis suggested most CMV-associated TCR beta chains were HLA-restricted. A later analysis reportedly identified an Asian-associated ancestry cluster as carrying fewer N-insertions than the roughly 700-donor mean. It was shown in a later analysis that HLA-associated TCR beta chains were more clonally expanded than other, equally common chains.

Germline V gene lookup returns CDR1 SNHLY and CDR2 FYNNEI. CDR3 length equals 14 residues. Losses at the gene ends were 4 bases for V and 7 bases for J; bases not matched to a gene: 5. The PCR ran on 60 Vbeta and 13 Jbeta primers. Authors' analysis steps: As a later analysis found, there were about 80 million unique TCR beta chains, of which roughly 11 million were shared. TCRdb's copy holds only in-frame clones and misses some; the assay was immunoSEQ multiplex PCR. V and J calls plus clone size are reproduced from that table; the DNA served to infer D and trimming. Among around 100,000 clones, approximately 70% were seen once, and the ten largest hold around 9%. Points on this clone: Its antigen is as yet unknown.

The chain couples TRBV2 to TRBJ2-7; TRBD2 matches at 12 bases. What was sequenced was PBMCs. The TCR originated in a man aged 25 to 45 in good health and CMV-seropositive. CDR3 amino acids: CASSGLAGVYEQYV. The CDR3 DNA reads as TGTGCCAGCAGTGGACTAGCGGGAGTTTATGAGCAGTACGTC.